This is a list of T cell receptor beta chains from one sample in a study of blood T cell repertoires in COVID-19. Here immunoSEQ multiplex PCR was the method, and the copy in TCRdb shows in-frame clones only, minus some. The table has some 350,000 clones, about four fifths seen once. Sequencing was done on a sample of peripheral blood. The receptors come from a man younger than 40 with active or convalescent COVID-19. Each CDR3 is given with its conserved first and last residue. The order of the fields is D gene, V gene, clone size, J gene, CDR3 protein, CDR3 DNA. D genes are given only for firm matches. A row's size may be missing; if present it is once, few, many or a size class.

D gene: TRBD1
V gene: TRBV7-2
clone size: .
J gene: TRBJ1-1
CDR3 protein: CASSSAGGTEAFF
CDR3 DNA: TGTGCCAGCAGCTCCGCAGGGGGCACTGAAGCTTTCTTT

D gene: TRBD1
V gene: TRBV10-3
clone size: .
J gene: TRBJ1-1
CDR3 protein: CAISESGDRLSNTEAFF
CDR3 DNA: TGTGCCATCAGTGAGTCGGGGGACAGGTTATCGAACACTGAAGCTTTCTTT

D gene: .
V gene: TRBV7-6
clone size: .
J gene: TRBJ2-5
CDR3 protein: CASSPTPRGQETQYF
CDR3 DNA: TGTGCCAGCAGCCCCACCCCCCGGGGCCAAGAGACCCAGTACTTC

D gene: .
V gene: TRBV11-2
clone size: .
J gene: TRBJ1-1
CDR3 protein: CASSLAQGNTEAFF
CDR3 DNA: TGTGCCAGCAGCTTAGCCCAGGGAAACACTGAAGCTTTCTTT

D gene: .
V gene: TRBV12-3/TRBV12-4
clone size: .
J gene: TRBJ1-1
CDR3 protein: CASTLDTNTEAFF
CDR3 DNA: TGTGCCAGCACTTTGGACACGAACACTGAAGCTTTCTTT

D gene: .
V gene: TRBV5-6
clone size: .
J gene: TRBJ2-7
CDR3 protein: CASSLLDSSYEQYF
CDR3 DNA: TGTGCCAGCAGCTTACTGGACTCCTCCTACGAGCAGTACTTC

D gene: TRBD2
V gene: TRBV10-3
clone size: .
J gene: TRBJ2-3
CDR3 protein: CAISEGPAGGTDTQYF
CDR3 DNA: TGTGCCATCAGTGAGGGTCCAGCGGGAGGCACAGATACGCAGTATTTT

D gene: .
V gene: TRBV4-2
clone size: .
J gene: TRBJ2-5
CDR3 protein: CASSLQGGGKETQYF
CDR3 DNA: TGTGCCAGCAGCCTCCAGGGAGGGGGAAAAGAGACCCAGTACTTC

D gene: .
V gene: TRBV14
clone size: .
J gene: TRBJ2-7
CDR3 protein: CASSQGNRYFYEQYF
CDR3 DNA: TGTGCCAGCAGCCAAGGGAACAGGTATTTTTACGAGCAGTACTTC

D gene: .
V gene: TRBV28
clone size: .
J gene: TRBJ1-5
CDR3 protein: CASSFGRRPGGQPQHF
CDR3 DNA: TGTGCCAGCAGTTTCGGGCGCCGGCCGGGGGGTCAGCCCCAGCATTTT

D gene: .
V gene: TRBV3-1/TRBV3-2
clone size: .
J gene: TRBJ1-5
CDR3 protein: CASSQDSTNQPQHF
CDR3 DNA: TGTGCCAGCAGCCAGGACAGTACTAATCAGCCCCAGCATTTT

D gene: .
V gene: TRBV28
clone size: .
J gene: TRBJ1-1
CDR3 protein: CARLTLDGEAFF
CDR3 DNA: TGTGCCAGACTGACATTGGATGGTGAAGCTTTCTTT

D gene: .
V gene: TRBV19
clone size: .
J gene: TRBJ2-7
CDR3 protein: CASSASVLTGSYEQYF
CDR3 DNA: TGTGCCAGTAGCGCCAGCGTCCTAACGGGGTCCTACGAGCAGTACTTC

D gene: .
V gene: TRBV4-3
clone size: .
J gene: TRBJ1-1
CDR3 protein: CASSQDPHREAFF
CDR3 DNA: TGCGCCAGCAGCCAAGACCCCCACAGAGAAGCTTTCTTT

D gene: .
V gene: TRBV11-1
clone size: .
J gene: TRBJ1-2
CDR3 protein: CASSLRSSNYGYTF
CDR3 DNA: TGTGCCAGCAGCTTACGGAGCTCTAACTATGGCTACACCTTC

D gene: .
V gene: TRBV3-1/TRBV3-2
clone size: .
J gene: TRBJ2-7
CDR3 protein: CASSQEGQGIDEQYF
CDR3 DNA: TGTGCCAGCAGCCAAGAGGGGCAGGGTATCGACGAGCAGTACTTC

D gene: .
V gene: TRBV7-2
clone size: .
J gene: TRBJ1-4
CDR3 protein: CASSLAREGLLFF
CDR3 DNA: TGTGCCAGCAGCTTAGCGCGGGAGGGCTTACTGTTTTTT

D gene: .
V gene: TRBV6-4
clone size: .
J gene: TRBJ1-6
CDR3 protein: CASRTDSSYNSPLHF
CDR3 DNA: TGTGCCAGCAGGACCGACAGCTCCTATAATTCACCCCTCCACTTT

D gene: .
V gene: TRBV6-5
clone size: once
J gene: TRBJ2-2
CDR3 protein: CASTGRRNTGELFF
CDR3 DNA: TGTGCCAGTACCGGTCGGAGGAACACCGGGGAGCTGTTTTTT

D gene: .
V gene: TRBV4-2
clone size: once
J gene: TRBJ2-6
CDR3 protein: CASSHPSSGANVLTF
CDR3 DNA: TGTGCCAGCAGCCATCCGAGCTCTGGGGCCAACGTCCTGACTTTC